The 21 T cell receptor beta chains in this list originate from one sample, sequenced in a study of response to subunit inactivated influenza vaccine (dated by TCRdb to the late 2010s). Libraries were built with RT-PCR. The run used an Illumina HiSeq 2500. In TCRdb, the public reads were trimmed at Q25 with fastp and aligned with MiXCR, with productive beta chains retained. CDR3 protein duplicates are merged, each entry listing the most common genes and DNA. Within this sample are about 700,000 distinct CDR3 sequences, with approximately 15% of them counted one time only. 5.5% to 7% of the sample belongs to the ten largest clones. The sample here was PBMCs from blood, taken less than 15 days before vaccination. The receptors here all came from a man between 45 and 60 years old who received an inactivated influenza vaccine. Donor details come from another sample of the same person, matched by shared clones.

The chain is built from TRBV12-3 or TRBV12-4 and TRBJ2-1, with 7 bases lining up with TRBD1. V lost 5 bases, J lost 9 bases, and 16 bases stayed unmatched. The CDR3 spans 16 residues. The CDR3 here is CASSTGQQWTGGEQFF. The DNA of the CDR3 is TGTGCCAGCAGTACGGGACAGCAATGGACTGGTGGTGAGCAGTTCTTC.

The V and J genes are TRBV27 and TRBJ2-2, with 12 bases that match TRBD2. The CDR3 spans 18 residues. CDR1 is MNHEY and CDR2 is SMNVEV in the germline V gene (reference sequence). The junction had 3 bases not matched to a gene; V was cut back by 1 base and J by 0 bases. The CDR3 reads CASSLYGTSGPNTGELFF. The CDR3, as DNA: TGTGCCAGCAGTTTATACGGGACTAGCGGGCCGAACACCGGGGAGCTGTTTTTT.

This chain joins TRBV7-2 and TRBJ2-1; D perhaps matches TRBD2 (7 bases). CDR1 and CDR2 (germline): SGHTA, FQGNSA. V lost 2 bases and J 2 bases, leaving 13 bases between the germline ends. This CDR3 contains 16 residues. The CDR3 DNA sequence: TGTGCCAGCAGCTTACTTGGCGGGGGCGCCTACAATGAGCAGTTCTTC. It encodes CASSLLGGGAYNEQFF.

This clonotype was seen a handful of times. This chain joins TRBV4-3 and TRBJ2-5; 8 nucleotides agree with TRBD2. CDR3 length: 16 amino acids. In germline, CDR1 is LGHNA, CDR2 YSLEER. V was clipped by 3 bases and J by 2 bases; unmatched bases: 8. CDR3 amino acids: CASSQRTGGPQETQYF. As DNA, the CDR3 is TGCGCCAGCAGCCAGCGAACGGGGGGGCCTCAAGAGACCCAGTACTTC.

This clonotype was observed a handful of times. The gene calls are TRBV27 and TRBJ2-7; D not certain. The CDR3 totals 14 residues. CDR1 and CDR2 from the germline V gene are MNHEY and SMNVEV (reference sequence). The V end was cut by 7 bases, the J end by 6 bases, with 19 bases between. As DNA, the CDR3 is TGTGCCAGCACTCCCACTCCTCCGGAAGGCGAGCAGTACTTC. This gives the protein CASTPTPPEGEQYF.

This chain uses TRBV19 with TRBJ2-7; D unresolved. Germline lookup yields CDR1 LNHDA and CDR2 SQIVND (reference sequence). Trimming removed 6 bases at V and 0 bases at J, with 12 bases between. The CDR3 is made up of 14 amino acids. The CDR3 DNA follows: TGTGCCAGTAGCTACTGGGCGGACTCCTACGAGCAGTACTTC. Translated: CASSYWADSYEQYF.

This clonotype came up many times. J is TRBJ2-3 and V is TRBV9; the match to TRBD2 covers 10 bases. Germline values: CDR1 SGDLS, CDR2 YYNGEE. The CDR3 is 15 amino acids. After removal of 7 bases from V and 2 bases from J, the junction contained 7 bases not matched to a gene. The CDR3 DNA reads TGTGCCAGCCACGTAGCGGGGGGATCCACAGATACGCAGTATTTT. It codes for CASHVAGGSTDTQYF.

This clonotype was recorded many times. V and J are TRBV9 and TRBJ2-2, with 8 bases fitting TRBD1. The CDR3 is 16 amino acids. Germline CDR1 is SGDLS and CDR2 is YYNGEE. V shed 3 bases and J 4 bases; nucleotides not matched to a gene: 8. CDR3 protein: CASSAYRGTGTGELFF. The CDR3 coding sequence is TGTGCCAGCAGCGCATACAGGGGGACGGGCACCGGGGAGCTGTTTTTT. Full variable domain (missing parts from reference TRBV9 and TRBJ2-2): DSGVTQTPKHLITATGQRVTLRCSPRSGDLSVYWYQQSLDQGLQFLIQYYNGEERAKGNILERFSAQQFPDLHSELNLSSLELGDSALYFCASSAYRGTGTGELFFGEGSRLTVL.

This clonotype was counted between two and nine times. This chain uses TRBV2 with TRBJ2-1; D unclear. Trimming stripped 3 bases from V and 7 bases from J, with 10 bases between. The CDR3 has 13 amino acids. CDR1 SNHLY and CDR2 FYNNEI come from the germline V gene. CDR3 sequence (DNA): TGTGCCAGCAGTGACTCCGGCCGAAATGAGCAGTTCTTC. Translation gives CASSDSGRNEQFF.

This clonotype has a count of ten or more. V usage is TRBV28 and J usage is TRBJ1-2; D call uncertain. From germline, CDR1 is MDHEN and CDR2 SYDVKM. This CDR3 is built from 11 residues. V lost 2 bases and J lost 11, with 9 bases in between. This chain's CDR3 is CASSLRREYTF. CDR3 coding DNA: TGTGCCAGCAGTTTACGCAGAGAATACACCTTC.

The chain couples TRBV29-1 to TRBJ2-7, with 7 bases that match TRBD1. V trimming: 4 bases; J trimming: 0 bases; junction bases outside the gene matches: 6. CDR3 length: 14 amino acids. From germline, CDR1 is SQVTM and CDR2 ANQGSEA. The chain's CDR3 is CSVVAGGYSYEQYF. CDR3 sequence (DNA): TGCAGCGTTGTGGCAGGGGGATACTCCTACGAGCAGTACTTC.

The rearrangement uses TRBV4-2 and TRBJ2-1; 7 nucleotides line up with TRBD1. The CDR3 runs to 13 residues. Germline trimming cut 5 bases from V and 9 bases from J; bases unmatched to any gene: 7. The germline V gene has CDR1 LGHNA and CDR2 YNFKEQ. The CDR3 loop is CASSFDRVGEQFF. CDR3 DNA: TGTGCCAGCAGCTTTGACAGGGTTGGTGAGCAGTTCTTC.

The chain carries TRBV6-5 and TRBJ1-5; no reliable D call. CDR3 length equals 15 residues. V was trimmed by 2 bases and J by 4 bases, leaving 12 bases between them. CDR1 is MNHEY, CDR2 SVGAGI, per germline. In DNA form, the CDR3 reads TGTGCCAGCAGTTACATGGCGACACCGAATCAGCCCCAGCATTTT. It yields the protein CASSYMATPNQPQHF.

The chain is built from TRBV3-1 and TRBJ1-4; the D gene is possibly TRBD1 (5 bases). This CDR3 is 15 amino acids long. CDR1 and CDR2 (germline): LGHDT, YNNKEL (reference sequence). V lost 4 bases to trimming and J lost 4 bases, with 13 bases between them. This chain's CDR3 is CASSPGGTHNEKLFF. The CDR3 DNA reads TGTGCCAGCAGCCCCGGGGGAACCCATAATGAAAAACTGTTTTTT.

This clonotype turned up a few times. The genes are TRBV12-3 or TRBV12-4 and TRBJ1-6; tentative D call: TRBD1 (6 bases). The CDR3 is 15 residues long. V was cut by 6 bases and J by 5 bases, with 14 bases left in between. CDR3 DNA sequence: TGTGCCAGCAGCCCAGGGGCTACAGATAATTCACCCCTCCACTTT. This encodes CASSPGATDNSPLHF.

At least ten counts were recorded for this clonotype. V gene TRBV6-1 combines with J gene TRBJ1-5, with D unresolved. The germline CDR1 and CDR2 sequences are MNHNS and SASEGT. V was clipped by 8 bases and J by 5 bases, with 7 bases between them. CDR3 size: 11 residues. In DNA, the CDR3 is TGTGCCAGCGGAAGGTATCAGCCCCAGCATTTT. This sequence encodes CASGRYQPQHF.

This clonotype has a count of ten or more. The V gene is TRBV11-2, the J gene TRBJ2-1; TRBD1 is a possible D gene (7 bases). V lost 0 bases, J lost 5 bases, and 14 bases lay in between. Germline V gene lookup returns CDR1 SGHAT and CDR2 FQNNGV. The CDR3 covers 16 residues. CDR3 loop: CASSLDVFRGDNEQFF. DNA for the CDR3: TGTGCCAGCAGCTTAGATGTGTTCAGGGGGGACAATGAGCAGTTCTTC.

As for this clonotype: A read error is possible here, since a much larger clone lies one base away. V usage is TRBV4-1 and J usage is TRBJ2-7; 7 nucleotides agree with TRBD1. The germline gives CDR1 MGHRA, CDR2 YSYEKL. CDR3 size: 15 residues. The CDR3 reads CASSLGLTGFNEHYF. CDR3 nucleotides: TGCGCCAGCAGCCTGGGCCTGACAGGGTTCAACGAGCACTACTTC.

This clonotype was seen a few times. The CDR3 spells CASSYSKGWISYEQYF. The CDR3, as DNA: TGTGCCAGCAGTTACTCGAAGGGGTGGATATCCTACGAGCAGTACTTC. The rearrangement links TRBV6-5 to TRBJ2-7, with TRBD1 as a possible D gene (5 bases). The CDR3 has 16 residues. Trimming removed 0 bases from V and 1 base from J, with 13 bases in between. The germline V gene encodes CDR1 MNHEY and CDR2 SVGAGI.

The gene calls are TRBV6-1 and TRBJ1-2, with a tentative D call TRBD1 (5 bases). Germline CDR1 is MNHNS and CDR2 is SASEGT. The CDR3 length is 15 residues. V shed 7 bases and J shed 4 bases, with 19 bases lying between them. CDR3 amino acids: CASISPREGSYGYTF. Written as DNA, the CDR3 is TGTGCCAGCATCTCTCCCAGGGAGGGGAGCTATGGCTACACCTTC.

The chain carries TRBV11-2 and TRBJ2-2; no clear D. The V gene lost 5 bases and the J gene lost 4 bases, with 14 bases spanning the gap. Germline CDR1 SGHAT, CDR2 FQNNGV. The CDR3 covers 15 residues. The CDR3 here is CASSRQVHLTGELFF. The CDR3 DNA is TGTGCCAGCAGCCGGCAGGTTCACCTCACCGGGGAGCTGTTTTTT.